This T cell receptor (beta chain) stems from a study of cytomegalovirus exposure and HLA in healthy donors. Findings and caveats of the study: The study found most TCR sequences rare, yet found some public TCRs in many donors. HLA restriction was apparent for most CMV-associated TCR beta chains in a later analysis. Reportedly, HLA-A and HLA-B alleles of most subjects were accurately predicted from TCR beta.

This CDR3 is built from 12 residues. CDR1 MNHNY and CDR2 SVGAGI come from the germline V gene (reference sequence). Trimming left V 5 bases short and J 5 bases short, with 9 bases between. The PCR contained 60 Vbeta and 13 Jbeta primers. Assay used: immunoSEQ multiplex PCR; TCRdb lists only in-frame clones, some missing. The data contain around 110,000 clones, roughly 80% of them singletons. With respect to this clone: Its specificity is not known.

This TCR derives from a man in his fifties in good health and CMV-seronegative. Input material: PBMCs. The chain has TRBV6-6 and TRBJ1-1; tentatively, D is TRBD1 (6 bases). The CDR3 nucleotides read TGTGCCAGCAGTCGCCAGGGGACTGAAGCTTTCTTT. It translates to CASSRQGTEAFF.